These T cell receptor beta chains were read from a single sample in a study of cytomegalovirus exposure and HLA in healthy donors. Some clones are missing from TCRdb's copy, which holds only in-frame ones; the method was immunoSEQ multiplex PCR. The sample shows under 200,000 clones, more than 80% of them seen only once. Sequenced: PBMCs. The receptors were gathered from a woman younger than 35 in good health and CMV-seropositive. The CDR3 runs from the conserved cysteine through the conserved F or W. Fields, in order: clone size, J gene, D gene, V gene, CDR3 protein, CDR3 DNA. The D gene is left open where the match is weak. Clone size is given for some rows only: seen once, a few or many times, or a class if the clone is expanded.

>-|TRBJ2-7|-|TRBV4-3
CASSQDTGTSSYEQYF
TGCGCCAGCAGCCAAGATACGGGAACCAGCTCCTACGAGCAGTACTTC
>-|TRBJ2-7|-|TRBV19
CASSIRVGAYEQYF
TGTGCCAGTAGTATTCGCGTTGGAGCCTACGAGCAGTACTTC
>-|TRBJ2-1|-|TRBV5-6
CASSFRGASYNEQFF
TGTGCCAGCAGCTTCCGGGGGGCCAGTTACAATGAGCAGTTCTTC
>few|TRBJ1-3|-|TRBV7-3
CASSLGVQGGGNTIYF
TGTGCCAGCAGCTTAGGAGTTCAGGGCGGAGGAAACACCATATATTTT
>-|TRBJ2-4|-|TRBV4-1
CASSPSVASSGDIQYF
TGCGCCAGCAGCCCCTCGGTGGCTAGCAGCGGAGACATTCAGTACTTC
>-|TRBJ1-5|-|TRBV18
CASSVQVENQPQHF
TGTGCCAGCTCAGTACAGGTTGAGAATCAGCCCCAGCATTTT
>few|TRBJ1-2|-|TRBV7-9
CASSPMTGPSNYGYTF
TGTGCCAGCAGCCCCATGACAGGCCCCTCTAACTATGGCTACACCTTC
>-|TRBJ2-2|-|TRBV19
CASSIYLAQANTGELFF
TGTGCCAGTAGTATATACCTAGCACAAGCGAACACCGGGGAGCTGTTTTTT
>once|TRBJ1-1|TRBD1|TRBV29-1
CSVAPTGGTEAFF
TGCAGCGTTGCCCCGACAGGGGGGACTGAAGCTTTCTTT
>-|TRBJ2-1|TRBD2|TRBV15
CATRQIAGGLRYNEQFF
TGTGCCACGCGACAGATAGCGGGAGGGCTGAGATACAATGAGCAGTTCTTC
>-|TRBJ2-7|TRBD2|TRBV9
CASSVGPSGSSYEQYF
TGTGCCAGCAGCGTAGGGCCTAGCGGGAGCTCCTACGAGCAGTACTTC
>once|TRBJ2-7|-|TRBV9
CASSVGGVQGSYEQYF
TGTGCCAGCAGCGTAGGGGGGGTGCAGGGATCCTACGAGCAGTACTTC
>-|TRBJ2-5|TRBD2|TRBV19
CASSIQRLAGQETQYF
TGTGCCAGTAGTATCCAACGACTAGCGGGGCAAGAGACCCAGTACTTC
>-|TRBJ2-2|TRBD1|TRBV5-1
CASSLGQAVANTGELFF
TGCGCCAGCAGCTTAGGACAGGCCGTAGCGAACACCGGGGAGCTGTTTTTT
>-|TRBJ1-6|TRBD1|TRBV5-6
CASSSGQYSPLHF
TGTGCCAGCAGCTCGGGACAGTATTCACCCCTCCACTTT
>-|TRBJ1-2|-|TRBV5-1
CASSYSPDGYTF
TGCGCCAGCAGCTATTCGCCGGATGGCTACACCTTC
>-|TRBJ1-1|TRBD1|TRBV19
CASRSTGGTEAFF
TGTGCCAGTAGATCAACAGGGGGCACTGAAGCTTTCTTT
>-|TRBJ2-1|-|TRBV9
CASSVARPGSSYNEQFF
TGTGCCAGCAGCGTAGCTCGTCCCGGGAGCTCCTACAATGAGCAGTTCTTC
>-|TRBJ2-3|-|TRBV15
CATSRDRAAGAKTPGSTDTQYF
TGTGCCACCAGCAGAGATCGGGCTGCTGGGGCTAAAACTCCGGGTAGCACAGATACGCAGTATTTT
>-|TRBJ1-1|-|TRBV5-4
CASSLKFTNTEAFF
TGTGCCAGCAGCTTGAAGTTTACAAACACTGAAGCTTTCTTT
>-|TRBJ1-1|TRBD1|TRBV11-2
CASSPRGTGVETEAFF
TGTGCCAGCAGCCCTCGAGGGACAGGGGTGGAAACTGAAGCTTTCTTT
>few|TRBJ2-3|-|TRBV7-6
CASSLRGSTDTQYF
TGTGCCAGCAGCTTACGGGGGAGCACAGATACGCAGTATTTT
>-|TRBJ2-5|-|TRBV27
CASSLLQGQETQYF
TGTGCCAGCAGTTTATTGCAGGGCCAAGAGACCCAGTACTTC
>few|TRBJ1-6|TRBD1|TRBV7-2
CASSFKQGAISPLHF
TGTGCCAGCAGCTTCAAACAGGGGGCGATTTCACCCCTCCACTTT
>-|TRBJ2-2|TRBD2|TRBV27
CASSFRASGSPGELFF
TGTGCCAGCAGTTTTAGGGCTAGCGGGAGTCCCGGGGAGCTGTTTTTT
>-|TRBJ2-5|-|TRBV6-1
CASSEEQWTGRETQYF
TGTGCCAGCAGTGAGGAGCAATGGACTGGGAGAGAGACCCAGTACTTC
>-|TRBJ2-7|TRBD1|TRBV18
CASSPTTGTGRNEQYF
TGTGCCAGCTCACCGACGACCGGGACAGGGCGTAACGAGCAGTACTTC
>-|TRBJ2-5|-|TRBV28
CASRPTQDQETQYF
TGTGCCAGCAGACCCACCCAGGACCAAGAGACCCAGTACTTC
>-|TRBJ1-1|-|TRBV2
CASSVQGALEAFF
TGTGCCAGCAGTGTCCAAGGGGCCCTTGAAGCTTTCTTT
>once|TRBJ1-2|-|TRBV19
CASSIEQGNYGYTF
TGTGCCAGTAGTATAGAGCAGGGGAACTATGGCTACACCTTC
>-|TRBJ2-7|TRBD2|TRBV14
CASSQGTSGIYEQYF
TGTGCCAGCAGCCAAGGGACTAGCGGGATCTACGAGCAGTACTTC
>-|TRBJ2-1|-|TRBV2
CASSQVPFNEQFF
TGTGCCAGCAGCCAGGTGCCTTTCAATGAGCAGTTCTTC
>-|TRBJ2-1|-|TRBV18
CASSTGSSYNEQFF
TGTGCCAGCTCAACAGGGAGCTCCTACAATGAGCAGTTCTTC
>-|TRBJ1-3|-|TRBV2
CASSESQSKRSGNTIYF
TGTGCCAGCAGTGAATCTCAGAGCAAGAGGTCCGGAAACACCATATATTTT
>-|TRBJ2-7|TRBD2|TRBV6-1
CASSEETSGGSYEQYF
TGTGCCAGCAGTGAAGAGACTAGCGGGGGTTCCTACGAGCAGTACTTC
>-|TRBJ2-3|-|TRBV15
CATSRDGGGVSTDTQYF
TGTGCCACCAGCAGAGATGGAGGCGGAGTTAGCACAGATACGCAGTATTTT
>-|TRBJ2-7|-|TRBV4-1
CASSRNRDPSSYEQYF
TGCGCCAGCAGCCGAAACAGGGACCCCAGCTCCTACGAGCAGTACTTC